Presented here are 10 T cell receptor beta chains from one specimen sequenced in a study of T cell repertoires in cytomegalovirus infection. One entry per CDR3 protein results from TCRdb running MiXCR on the reads. The profile shows about 920,000 distinct CDR3 sequences, approximately 30% of them singletons. What these receptors recognize is not known. This material consisted of cultured CD8+ T cells from PBMCs, taken from culture after CMV antigen stimulation. These receptors all come from a human donor in good health (CMV status not recorded). Some clones in this sample may be carry-over from other donors' samples.

The J gene is TRBJ1-2, the V gene TRBV7-6; possible D gene TRBD1, 5 bases. V shed 1 base and J shed 8 bases, with 17 bases lying between them. CDR1 is SGHVS, CDR2 FNYEAQ, per germline. This CDR3 is built from 15 residues. In nucleotides, the CDR3 is TGTGCCAGCAGCTTAGGAGGGGTCCGGGGGGGAGGCTACACCTTC. This encodes CASSLGGVRGGGYTF.

The chain combines TRBV5-1 with TRBJ2-1; D possibly corresponds to TRBD1 (6 bases). V was trimmed by 4 bases and J by 3 bases, leaving 17 bases between them. Germline values: CDR1 SGHRS, CDR2 YFSETQ. The CDR3 has 16 amino acids. The CDR3 nucleotides read TGCGCCAGCAGCCCAGGGACATCCGGTCTCTACAATGAGCAGTTCTTC. This gives the protein CASSPGTSGLYNEQFF.

This clonotype occurred a few times. The genes are TRBV4-2 and TRBJ2-1, with D tentatively TRBD2 (5 bases). From germline, CDR1 is LGHNA and CDR2 YNFKEQ. This CDR3 is 15 amino acids long. Trimming cost V 0 bases and J 5 bases, with 11 bases left between them. The chain's CDR3 is CASSQDGIGNNEQFF. The CDR3 DNA sequence: TGTGCCAGCAGCCAAGACGGGATAGGGAACAATGAGCAGTTCTTC.

This clonotype showed up just a few times. The V call is TRBV6-5, the J call TRBJ2-5; 8 bases align to TRBD1. J gave up 5 bases and V 0 bases, and 8 bases lay outside the gene matches. In germline, CDR1 is MNHEY, CDR2 SVGAGI. This CDR3 contains 16 residues. CDR3 bases: TGTGCCAGCAGTTACTCGGTGACAGGGGCGGGGGAGACCCAGTACTTC. As protein: CASSYSVTGAGETQYF.

This clonotype was counted a few times. The rearrangement uses TRBV10-3 and TRBJ2-5; D is undetermined. Germline V gives CDR1 ENHRY, CDR2 SYGVKD. Trimming took 2 bases from V and 5 from J, leaving 12 bases between them. The CDR3 runs 14 residues. The CDR3 here is CAISEPPPWETQYF. CDR3 sequence (DNA): TGTGCCATCAGTGAGCCCCCACCGTGGGAGACCCAGTACTTC.

There are a few counts of this clonotype. The J gene is TRBJ1-1, the V gene TRBV7-9; the D gene is possibly TRBD1 (6 bases). Deletions cut 8 bases from V and 11 bases from J, with 21 bases between. The germline V gene has CDR1 SEHNR and CDR2 FQNEAQ (reference sequence). The CDR3 runs 13 residues. Here the CDR3 reads CASFPEKYQGAFF. The CDR3, as DNA: TGTGCCAGCTTCCCAGAAAAGTACCAGGGGGCTTTCTTT.

The gene calls are TRBV10-2 and TRBJ1-1; D gene uncertain. V lost 7 bases to trimming and J lost 0 bases, with 9 bases between them. Germline loops: CDR1 WSHSY, CDR2 SAAADI. CDR3 length: 13 residues. Written as DNA, the CDR3 is TGCGCCAGCAAGGGTAACATGAACACTGAAGCTTTCTTT. This gives the protein CASKGNMNTEAFF.

The V and J genes are TRBV6-5 and TRBJ1-2; 8 positions agree with TRBD1. The V segment lost 6 bases and the J segment 2 bases; nucleotides outside the gene matches: 5. CDR3 length equals 14 residues. Germline V gene lookup returns CDR1 MNHEY and CDR2 SVGAGI. The CDR3 spells CASRPGQENYGYTF. In nucleotides, the CDR3 is TGTGCCAGCAGACCGGGACAGGAGAACTATGGCTACACCTTC.

This clonotype was picked up a small number of times. The rearrangement joins TRBV6-5 to TRBJ1-5, with 7 bases matching TRBD1. V trimming: 2 bases; J trimming: 7 bases; junction bases outside the gene matches: 5. The germline CDR1 and CDR2 sequences are MNHEY and SVGAGI. There are 14 residues in the CDR3. CDR3 loop: CASSYDRASQPQHF. The DNA of the CDR3 is TGTGCCAGCAGTTACGACAGGGCTAGCCAGCCCCAGCATTTT.

This chain joins TRBV5-4 and TRBJ2-1; 7 bases line up with TRBD2. CDR3 length equals 15 residues. The V gene end was trimmed by 2 bases and the J gene end by 9 bases; junction bases not matched to a gene: 11. Looked up from germline, CDR1 is SGHNT and CDR2 is YYREEE (reference sequence). In nucleotides, the CDR3 is TGTGCCAGCAGCTTTTGGACTAGTAGTACTAGTGAGCAGTTCTTC. Protein sequence: CASSFWTSSTSEQFF.